Listed here are 23 T cell receptor beta chains from one sample, sequenced in a study of T cell changes during pregnancy in multiple sclerosis. The assay was immunoSEQ multiplex PCR, and TCRdb's table has in-frame clones only and misses some. The table records 30,000 to 40,000 clones, around 93% of them present only once. The source was CD4+ T cells from peripheral blood mononuclear cells, collected in the second trimester of pregnancy. Receptors were obtained from a female donor with multiple sclerosis, enrolled in a pregnancy study.

The chain employs TRBV5-1 and TRBJ2-5; D gene uncertain. Trimming pared 1 base from V and 5 bases from J, leaving 12 bases between. In germline, CDR1 is SGHRS, CDR2 YFSETQ. This CDR3 has 14 residues. DNA for the CDR3: TGCGCCAGCAGCTTGCCCACGACACCTGAGACCCAGTACTTC. Protein: CASSLPTTPETQYF. The variable domain in full, with the rest retrieved from reference TRBV5-1 and TRBJ2-5, is KAGVTQTPRYLIKTRGQQVTLSCSPISGHRSVSWYQQTPGQGLQFLFEYFSETQRNKGNFPGRFSGRQFSNSRSEMNVSTLELGDSALYLCASSLPTTPETQYFGPGTRLLVL.

The CDR3 loop reads CASSSSGQGAEEQFF. The DNA for the CDR3 is TGTGCCAGCAGTTCGTCGGGACAGGGGGCAGAGGAGCAGTTCTTC. The chain links TRBV28 to TRBJ2-1; 12 bases align to TRBD1. The CDR3 extends over 15 amino acids. Germline V CDR1 and CDR2: MDHEN, SYDVKM. V lost 4 bases to trimming and J lost 10 bases; unmatched junction nucleotides: 8.

The chain carries TRBV6-1 and TRBJ2-7, with TRBD1 matching over 11 bases. The V gene's germline CDR1 is MNHNS and CDR2 SASEGT. V dropped 6 bases and J dropped 6; count of bases not matched to a gene: 10. The CDR3 sequence is 15 residues long. The CDR3, as DNA: TGTGCCAGCAGGACTATCCGGGACAGGGGGAGCGAGCAGTACTTC. It translates to CASRTIRDRGSEQYF.

This clone occurred once. Mismatch with germline at one junction end may stem from a read error. The chain's CDR3 is CASRLASFQETQYF. CDR3 nucleotide sequence: TGCGCCAGCAGGTTGGCTAGCTTCCAAGAGACCCAGTACTTC. The rearrangement links TRBV5-1 to TRBJ2-5, with D tentatively TRBD2 (5 bases). The CDR3 length is 14 residues. Germline-derived CDR1 and CDR2 are SGHRS and YFSETQ. Combining the CDR3 with reference TRBV5-1 and TRBJ2-5 gives the whole variable domain KAGVTQTPRYLIKTRGQQVTLSCSPISGHRSVSWYQQTPGQGLQFLFEYFSETQRNKGNFPGRFSGRQFSNSRSEMNVSTLELGDSALYLCASRLASFQETQYFGPGTRLLVL.

The chain employs TRBV19 and TRBJ2-7; D unclear. Trimming removed 1 base at V and 3 bases at J, with 13 bases between. Germline CDR1 is LNHDA and CDR2 is SQIVND (reference sequence). The CDR3 runs 15 residues. In DNA form, the CDR3 reads TGTGCCAGTAGTATAGTGGTACTAACTTTCTACGAGCAGTACTTC. Amino acid sequence: CASSIVVLTFYEQYF.

The J gene is TRBJ1-5, the V gene TRBV28; possible D gene TRBD1, 5 bases. This CDR3 comprises 15 residues. Germline V CDR1 and CDR2: MDHEN, SYDVKM. Trimming pared 1 base from V and 6 bases from J, leaving 13 bases between. CDR3 amino acids: CASSLFGREGQPQHF. The CDR3 nucleotides are TGTGCCAGCAGTTTATTCGGCAGGGAGGGTCAGCCCCAGCATTTT.

This rearrangement joins TRBV28 to TRBJ1-2, with TRBD1 as a possible D gene (6 bases). Germline loops: CDR1 MDHEN, CDR2 SYDVKM. This CDR3 region has 14 residues. V was trimmed by 4 bases and J by 2 bases, leaving 11 bases between them. For the CDR3, the DNA is TGTGCCAGCAGTTACGACCAGGGGAACTATGGCTACACCTTC. Protein: CASSYDQGNYGYTF.

In its sample, this clone was seen once. V gene TRBV18 combines with J gene TRBJ2-6; TRBD2 might be the D (6 bases). This CDR3 has 14 amino acids. Germline CDR1 KGHSH, CDR2 LQKENI. With 6 bases removed from V and 8 bases from J, the gap between germline ends came to 14 bases. In DNA form, the CDR3 reads TGTGCCAGCTCCAAAAGCGGAGGGACCAACGTCCTGACTTTC. Its protein is CASSKSGGTNVLTF.

V and J are TRBV10-2 and TRBJ1-6, with 7 bases aligning to TRBD1. This CDR3 region has 16 residues. CDR1 WSHSY and CDR2 SAAADI come from the germline V gene. V trimming: 3 bases; J trimming: 10 bases; junction bases outside the gene matches: 12. The CDR3 loop reads CASSDRPRQGSSPLHF. DNA for the CDR3: TGCGCCAGCAGTGATCGTCCCCGACAGGGCTCCTCACCCCTCCACTTT.

The V call is TRBV5-4, the J call TRBJ2-3; 9 nucleotides line up with TRBD2. V lost 4 bases and J lost 6; bases outside the gene matches: 6. Germline V gene data show CDR1 as SGHNT and CDR2 as YYREEE (reference sequence). The CDR3 has 14 amino acids. CDR3 region: CASSVGLAPDTQYF. The DNA for the CDR3 is TGTGCCAGCAGCGTGGGACTAGCTCCTGATACGCAGTATTTT.

The chain is built from TRBV29-1 and TRBJ2-7; 7 bases are shared with TRBD1. Germline CDR1 and CDR2: SQVTM and ANQGSEA. The CDR3 length is 13 residues. After removal of 1 base from V and 3 bases from J, the junction contained 3 bases not matched to a gene. CDR3 coding DNA: TGCAGCGTTGAAGGGACAGGTCTCTACGAGCAGTACTTC. It translates to CSVEGTGLYEQYF.

This clone came up once. The V call is TRBV21-1, the J call TRBJ2-7; the D call in the table, TRBD1, was not verified against the DNA. TRBV21-1 is assigned pseudogene status. The CDR3 covers 12 residues. The CDR3 here is CASRQGPYEQYF. Written as DNA, the CDR3 is TGTGCCAGCCGGCAGGGGCCCTACGAGCAGTACTTC.

J is TRBJ2-7 and V is TRBV7-9; D may be TRBD1 (7 bases). Germline loops: CDR1 SEHNR, CDR2 FQNEAQ (reference sequence). The CDR3 sequence is 12 residues long. The V end lost 6 bases, the J end lost 12 bases, and 18 bases lay between the germline ends. CDR3 in amino acids: CASSTGVGSRYF. The CDR3 nucleotides read TGTGCCAGCAGTACAGGGGTCGGGAGCCGGTACTTC. The whole variable domain, remainder taken from reference TRBV7-9 and TRBJ2-7, is DTGVSQNPRHKITKRGQNVTFRCDPISEHNRLYWYRQTLGQGPEFLTYFQNEAQLEKSRLLSDRFSAERPKGSFSTLEIQRTEQGDSAMYLCASSTGVGSRYFGPGTRLTVT.

V is TRBV6-1 and J is TRBJ2-3; TRBD1 matches at 10 bases. The CDR3 spans 15 residues. The ends lost 6 bases at V and 4 bases at J; junction bases unmatched: 7. CDR1 is MNHNS and CDR2 is SASEGT in the germline V gene. For the CDR3, the DNA is TGTGCCAGCAGCCGACAGGGGGCGTCCGCAGATACGCAGTATTTT. Amino acids: CASSRQGASADTQYF.

The chain has TRBV19 and TRBJ1-5, with TRBD1 identical over 9 bases. Germline V CDR1 and CDR2: LNHDA, SQIVND (reference sequence). The junction had 2 bases not matched to a gene; V was cut back by 8 bases and J by 3 bases. The CDR3 length is 13 residues. CDR3 residues: CASAQGANQPQHF. Here the CDR3 DNA reads TGTGCCAGTGCACAGGGGGCCAATCAGCCCCAGCATTTT.

The rearrangement links TRBV28 to TRBJ1-3, with D unclear. CDR3 length equals 12 residues. Germline CDR1 reads MDHEN; CDR2 reads SYDVKM. The V and J ends lost 3 bases and 7 bases respectively, with 7 bases between them. The CDR3 DNA follows: TGTGCCAGCAGTTTTTTCGGGAACACCATATATTTT. Translated: CASSFFGNTIYF. The full variable domain, its missing parts supplied by reference TRBV28 and TRBJ1-3, is DVKVTQSSRYLVKRTGEKVFLECVQDMDHENMFWYRQDPGLGLRLIYFSYDVKMKEKGDIPEGYSVSREKKERFSLILESASTNQTSMYLCASSFFGNTIYFGEGSWLTVV.

V usage is TRBV7-8 and J usage is TRBJ1-1; 12 bases line up with TRBD1. CDR1 is SGHVS and CDR2 is FQNEAQ in the germline V gene. Trimming took 5 bases from V and 0 from J; bases not matched to a gene: 16. The CDR3 contains 20 residues. This CDR3 reads CASSRSGDRGRFSVNTEAFF. The CDR3 DNA is TGTGCCAGCAGCCGCTCCGGGGACAGGGGGCGTTTTTCGGTGAACACTGAAGCTTTCTTT. The variable domain in full, completed from reference TRBV7-8 and TRBJ1-1, reads GAGVSQSPRYKVAKRGQDVALRCDPISGHVSLFWYQQALGQGPEFLTYFQNEAQLDKSGLPSDRFFAERPEGSVSTLKIQRTQQEDSAVYLCASSRSGDRGRFSVNTEAFFGQGTRLTVV.

The gene calls are TRBV6-5 and TRBJ1-4, with D perhaps matching TRBD1 (5 bases). Trimming took 5 bases from V and 8 from J, leaving 15 bases between them. The CDR3 runs to 14 residues. CDR1 MNHEY and CDR2 SVGAGI come from the germline V gene. The CDR3 coding sequence is TGTGCCAGCAGTCTGCAGGGTCTAGGGGAAAAACTGTTTTTT. Protein sequence: CASSLQGLGEKLFF.

The J gene is TRBJ2-5, the V gene TRBV15; 8 nucleotides agree with TRBD2. The CDR3 loop spans 16 amino acids. V lost 5 bases, J lost 6 bases, and 14 bases stayed unmatched. Germline V gene data show CDR1 as LNHNV and CDR2 as YYDKDF (reference sequence). The CDR3 loop reads CATSARGGKGVQTQYF. In DNA, the CDR3 is TGTGCCACCAGCGCCCGGGGGGGCAAAGGGGTCCAGACCCAGTACTTC.

The chain joins TRBV2 to TRBJ1-5; weak D call: TRBD1 (6 bases). CDR3 length: 15 amino acids. V was clipped by 9 bases and J by 7 bases, with 22 bases between them. CDR1 is SNHLY, CDR2 FYNNEI, per germline. CDR3 region: CASQFTGTHGQPQHF. The DNA of the CDR3 is TGTGCCAGTCAGTTTACAGGGACCCACGGGCAGCCCCAGCATTTT.

The rearrangement joins TRBV12-5 to TRBJ2-3; D gene ambiguous. Germline loops: CDR1 LGHNT, CDR2 FRNRAP. The CDR3 runs to 13 residues. V was cut by 3 bases and J by 2 bases, with 6 bases left in between. The CDR3 DNA reads TGTGCTAGTGGTTTCTCTCTCACAGATACGCAGTATTTT. Translation: CASGFSLTDTQYF.

V gene TRBV7-6 combines with J gene TRBJ2-7, with D possibly being TRBD2 (6 bases). V dropped 1 base and J dropped 3 bases, with 10 bases sitting between them. The CDR3 is made up of 14 amino acids. Germline CDR1 and CDR2: SGHVS and FNYEAQ. The CDR3 protein is CASSLGGDLYEQYF. The CDR3 coding sequence is TGTGCCAGCAGCTTAGGCGGGGACCTCTACGAGCAGTACTTC.

The chain links TRBV9 to TRBJ2-7, with 7 bases fitting TRBD1. From germline, CDR1 is SGDLS and CDR2 YYNGEE. J gave up 7 bases and V 3 bases, and 7 bases lay outside the gene matches. The CDR3 has 13 amino acids. The CDR3 DNA sequence: TGTGCCAGCAGCGCAATAGACAGGGATGAGCAGTACTTC. Translated: CASSAIDRDEQYF.